This T cell receptor beta chain came from a study of cytomegalovirus exposure and HLA in healthy donors. CDR1 MNHNY and CDR2 SVGAGI come from the germline V gene (reference sequence). This CDR3 has 13 amino acids. With 5 bases removed from V and 4 bases from J, the gap between germline ends came to 11 bases. Unrecorded for this donor was the CMV serostatus. Researchers ran the PCR with 60 Vbeta and 13 Jbeta primers. Repertoires were generated with immunoSEQ multiplex PCR, while TCRdb's copy carries only in-frame clones and drops some. The sample carries around 120,000 clones, around 73% recorded once. For this clone: Its antigen is undetermined.

Findings of the study overall: Later analysis associated a missense DCLRE1C variant with TCR beta V- and J-gene trimming.

This TCR was sampled from a human donor in good health. The chain links TRBV6-6 to TRBJ1-2; D might be TRBD1 (5 bases). Source material: PBMCs. The CDR3 spells CASSPRVPYGYTF. The CDR3 DNA sequence: TGTGCCAGCAGTCCCAGGGTTCCCTATGGCTACACCTTC.